The 25 T cell receptor beta chains below come from one sample, sequenced in a study of T cell clones after liver transplantation. TCRdb's table, derived via immunoSEQ multiplex PCR, lists solely in-frame clones and lacks some. The repertoire includes roughly 100,000 clones, roughly 80% of them detected once, and around 3% sits in the top ten. The material sequenced was CD4+ T cells from blood, taken 45 to 50 months after liver transplant. These receptors were taken from a human patient who received a liver transplant. Some T cells may be supplied by the graft donor.

V and J are TRBV4-2 and TRBJ1-2; tentative D call: TRBD1 (5 bases). The CDR3 is 15 amino acids. Between the trimmed V and J ends, which lost 0 bases and 3 bases, there was a span of 11 bases. In germline, CDR1 is LGHNA, CDR2 YNFKEQ. The CDR3 bases are TGTGCCAGCAGCCAAGAGGGGGGGTCCTACTATGGCTACACCTTC. Protein sequence: CASSQEGGSYYGYTF.

The chain employs TRBV6-6 and TRBJ2-1; no clear D gene. Between the trimmed V and J ends, which lost 4 bases and 8 bases, there was a span of 12 bases. Germline V CDR1 and CDR2: MNHNY, SVGAGI (reference sequence). This CDR3 comprises 13 residues. This CDR3 reads CASSSRQAHEQFF. The CDR3 DNA sequence: TGTGCCAGCAGTTCTCGGCAGGCCCATGAGCAGTTCTTC.

The rearrangement uses TRBV19 and TRBJ2-7, with D maybe TRBD1 (6 bases). The V and J ends lost 4 bases and 2 bases respectively, with 15 bases between them. This CDR3 has 15 residues. CDR1 and CDR2 (germline): LNHDA, SQIVND (reference sequence). The CDR3 spells CASSTQTGPTYEQYF. The CDR3 region has the DNA TGTGCCAGTAGTACCCAGACAGGCCCTACCTACGAGCAGTACTTC.

This clone was observed a handful of times. The gene calls are TRBV2 and TRBJ2-3; 7 bases are shared with TRBD2. Germline V gene sequence: CDR1 SNHLY, CDR2 FYNNEI. With 2 bases clipped from V and 4 bases from J, the junction kept 3 bases outside the gene matches. CDR3 length equals 14 residues. CDR3 protein: CASSERAGADTQYF. Here the CDR3 DNA reads TGTGCCAGCAGTGAACGGGCGGGGGCAGATACGCAGTATTTT. Variable domain in full (rest from reference TRBV2 and TRBJ2-3): EPEVTQTPSHQVTQMGQEVILRCVPISNHLYFYWYRQILGQKVEFLVSFYNNEISEKSEIFDDQFSVERPDGSNFTLKIRSTKLEDSAMYFCASSERAGADTQYFGPGTRLTVL.

This chain links TRBV5-8 with TRBJ2-5, with D tentatively TRBD1 or TRBD2 (5 bases each). This CDR3 spans 13 amino acids. Germline assignment: CDR1 SGHTS and CDR2 YDEGEE. The V and J ends lost 1 base and 5 bases respectively, with 9 bases between them. CDR3 sequence: CASSLSGTETQYF. In DNA, the CDR3 is TGTGCCAGCAGCTTGTCAGGGACCGAGACCCAGTACTTC.

This chain uses TRBV5-6 with TRBJ2-3, with 8 nucleotides matching TRBD2. The CDR3 contains 16 residues. Germline assignment: CDR1 SGHDT and CDR2 YYEEEE. V was clipped by 3 bases and J by 4 bases; unmatched bases: 10. The CDR3 coding sequence is TGTGCCAGCAGCTCAGCCGGGACTAGTAGGGCAGATACGCAGTATTTT. Translating gives CASSSAGTSRADTQYF.

This rearrangement joins TRBV5-1 to TRBJ2-2; 9 nucleotides align to TRBD1. The CDR3 length is 15 residues. Per germline, CDR1 SGHRS and CDR2 YFSETQ. V lost 4 bases, J lost 7 bases, and 8 bases stayed unmatched. The CDR3 nucleotides are TGCGCCAGCAGCCCCGGGACAGGGTATAACGGGGAGCTGTTTTTT. Translating it yields CASSPGTGYNGELFF.

V is TRBV5-1 and J is TRBJ2-6, with D possibly called TRBD1 or TRBD2 (6 bases each). Germline CDR1 and CDR2: SGHRS and YFSETQ. Trimming pared 1 base from V and 4 bases from J, leaving 15 bases between. The length of the CDR3 is 17 residues. CDR3 residues: CASSLRGRSGGANVLTF. DNA of the CDR3: TGCGCCAGCAGCTTGAGGGGGAGGTCCGGAGGGGCCAACGTCCTGACTTTC.

J is TRBJ2-2 and V is TRBV11-2, with D possibly being TRBD1 (5 bases). The germline V and J ends were trimmed by 4 bases and 0 bases, with 9 bases remaining between them. The CDR3 is made up of 15 amino acids. CDR1 is SGHAT and CDR2 is FQNNGV in the germline V gene. CDR3 loop: CASSWGPTNTGELFF. In DNA, the CDR3 is TGTGCCAGCAGCTGGGGCCCCACGAACACCGGGGAGCTGTTTTTT.

J is TRBJ2-7 and V is TRBV5-1, with TRBD1 matching over 8 bases. There are 14 residues in the CDR3. V lost 0 bases, J lost 4 bases, and 3 bases stayed unmatched. The germline V gene encodes CDR1 SGHRS and CDR2 YFSETQ. CDR3 residues: CASSLAQGAYEQYF. The DNA of the CDR3 is TGCGCCAGCAGCTTGGCCCAGGGGGCTTACGAGCAGTACTTC. The variable domain in full, with the rest retrieved from reference TRBV5-1 and TRBJ2-7, is KAGVTQTPRYLIKTRGQQVTLSCSPISGHRSVSWYQQTPGQGLQFLFEYFSETQRNKGNFPGRFSGRQFSNSRSEMNVSTLELGDSALYLCASSLAQGAYEQYFGPGTRLTVT.

The CDR3 DNA reads as TGTGCCAGCAGCTTAGTGGGGTCTGGAAACACCATATATTTT. It yields the protein CASSLVGSGNTIYF. The gene calls are TRBV11-2 and TRBJ1-3; D unresolved. CDR1 is SGHAT and CDR2 is FQNNGV in the germline V gene. V shed 1 base and J shed 1 base, with 5 bases lying between them. This CDR3 has 14 amino acids.

The chain is built from TRBV6-1 and TRBJ1-1, with no clear D. Germline assignment: CDR1 MNHNS and CDR2 SASEGT. The CDR3 length is 12 residues. The V end lost 8 bases, the J end lost 5 bases, and 12 bases lay between the germline ends. The CDR3 DNA reads as TGTGCCAGCGGCCGGGGAGGAACTGAAGCTTTCTTT. It translates to CASGRGGTEAFF.

The CDR3 DNA is TGTGCCAGCAGTTACCAAAGCCGATCTAGCACAGATACGCAGTATTTT. Amino acids: CASSYQSRSSTDTQYF. The rearrangement links TRBV6-5 to TRBJ2-3; no definite D call. Germline lookup yields CDR1 MNHEY and CDR2 SVGAGI. The CDR3 sequence is 16 residues long. The ends were cut back, 2 bases at V and 0 bases at J, with 12 bases in the middle.

The V call is TRBV23-1, the J call TRBJ1-3; D gene ambiguous. TRBV23-1 is annotated as an ORF whose role is uncertain. The CDR3 sequence is 10 residues long. Trimming removed 9 bases from V and 1 base from J, with 1 base in between. CDR3 nucleotides: TGCGCCAGGTCTGGAAACACCATATATTTT. Its translation is CARSGNTIYF.

The CDR3 DNA reads TGTGCCAGTAGTATAAGGCAGCGGAACACCGGGGAGCTGTTTTTT. As protein: CASSIRQRNTGELFF. The J gene is TRBJ2-2, the V gene TRBV19; D is uncertain. Trimming removed 2 bases at V and 1 base at J, with 8 bases between. The CDR3 extends over 15 amino acids. Germline loops: CDR1 LNHDA, CDR2 SQIVND (reference sequence).

This clone was seen once. The CDR3 reads CASSLGAVTYEQYF. The CDR3 bases are TGTGCCAGCAGCTTAGGGGCAGTGACCTACGAGCAGTACTTC. J is TRBJ2-7 and V is TRBV11-2; D gene ambiguous. Germline V CDR1 and CDR2: SGHAT, FQNNGV. The germline V and J ends were trimmed by 1 base and 2 bases, with 9 bases remaining between them. The CDR3 is 14 amino acids.

The chain uses TRBV28 and TRBJ1-3, with a possible D match to TRBD1 (5 bases). The CDR3 is made up of 14 amino acids. The germline V gene has CDR1 MDHEN and CDR2 SYDVKM. Trimming took off 2 bases at V and 11 bases at J, with 16 bases between the two ends. The CDR3 DNA follows: TGTGCCAGCAGTTTAAGGCGGTTCGCGGGGGCCATATATTTT. Protein product: CASSLRRFAGAIYF.

The chain couples TRBV4-1 to TRBJ2-7; D is unclear. CDR3 length: 16 residues. Germline V lookup: CDR1 MGHRA, CDR2 YSYEKL. V was trimmed by 1 base and J by 3 bases, leaving 16 bases between them. The CDR3 protein is CASSQGIQFPYYEQYF. In DNA, the CDR3 is TGCGCCAGCAGCCAAGGCATACAGTTCCCCTACTACGAGCAGTACTTC.

The genes are TRBV19 and TRBJ1-2; D not resolved. V lost 2 bases, J lost 8 bases, and 9 bases lay in between. CDR1 is LNHDA, CDR2 SQIVND, per germline (reference sequence). The CDR3 runs 12 residues. CDR3 sequence (DNA): TGTGCCAGTAGTATACGGGGTGCGGGCTACACCTTC. Its protein product is CASSIRGAGYTF.

The chain employs TRBV9 and TRBJ2-3; D ambiguous. CDR1 and CDR2 (germline): SGDLS, YYNGEE. Trimming shortened V by 3 bases and J by 1 base, and 6 bases separated the two germline ends. This CDR3 has 13 amino acids. CDR3 amino acids: CASSGVGTDTQYF. For the CDR3, the DNA is TGTGCCAGCAGCGGGGTAGGCACAGATACGCAGTATTTT.

The rearrangement joins TRBV5-1 to TRBJ1-4, with 8 bases fitting TRBD1. This CDR3 contains 15 residues. After removal of 4 bases from V and 7 bases from J, the junction contained 9 bases not matched to a gene. Per the germline V gene, CDR1 is SGHRS and CDR2 is YFSETQ. This CDR3 reads CASSPQQGEGEKLFF. The CDR3 DNA sequence: TGCGCCAGCAGCCCTCAACAGGGGGAAGGTGAAAAACTGTTTTTT.

The chain uses TRBV6-1 and TRBJ1-3, with D perhaps TRBD1 (6 bases). The germline V gene has CDR1 MNHNS and CDR2 SASEGT. There are 14 residues in the CDR3. The V gene lost 6 bases and the J gene lost 1 base, with 10 bases spanning the gap. The CDR3 sequence is CASSPGESGNTIYF. CDR3 in DNA: TGTGCCAGCAGCCCAGGGGAATCTGGAAACACCATATATTTT.

This clone was counted between two and nine times. The CDR3 here is CASSLPETRTDTQYF. CDR3 sequence (DNA): TGCGCCAGCAGCTTGCCAGAGACTAGGACAGATACGCAGTATTTT. This chain connects TRBV5-1 to TRBJ2-3, with D perhaps matching TRBD2 (6 bases). Trimming stripped 1 base from V and 3 bases from J, with 12 bases between. This CDR3 comprises 15 residues. Germline loops: CDR1 SGHRS, CDR2 YFSETQ.

J is TRBJ1-1 and V is TRBV10-1; 7 bases match TRBD1. The germline V gene has CDR1 WNHNN and CDR2 SYGVQD (reference sequence). The CDR3 is made up of 13 amino acids. V shed 6 bases, J shed 4 bases, and the junction held 5 bases outside the gene matches. This CDR3 reads CASSKGAATEAFF. CDR3 nucleotides: TGCGCCAGCAGCAAGGGGGCGGCCACTGAAGCTTTCTTT.

This clone was seen once. V gene TRBV5-1 combines with J gene TRBJ2-5, with TRBD1 as a possible D gene (6 bases). The germline CDR1 and CDR2 sequences are SGHRS and YFSETQ. This CDR3 has 14 amino acids. V was clipped by 4 bases and J by 5 bases, with 15 bases between them. The CDR3 protein is CASSHQGSRETQYF. The CDR3 nucleotides are TGCGCCAGCAGCCACCAGGGGAGCCGGGAGACCCAGTACTTC.